The clone carrying this TCR beta chain was counted at least ten times. The antigen is unknown. Selection for sequencing was limited to patients who had shown CD8+CD57+ cell expansion by flow cytometry. None of the patients had been given any therapy when their blood was sampled. This sample was taken from a study of CD8+CD57+ T cells in acquired aplastic anemia. Study-wide background: The DNA of sorted CD4+ and CD8+ cells averaged 3.2 ug.

Study observations and caveats: Patients and controls were not found to differ significantly in CD8+ Simpson's diversity. Both patients and controls carried the same twenty-nine CD8+ CDR3 sequences.

The length of the CDR3 is 18 residues. The V gene end was trimmed by 1 base and the J gene end by 2 bases; junction bases not matched to a gene: 6. The germline gives CDR1 LGHNA, CDR2 YNFKEQ. For CDR3 and TCR beta VDJ profiling, genomic DNA was the template used. TCRdb reanalysed the reads using MiXCR and keeps one entry per CDR3 protein. The sample carries around 200,000 distinct CDR3 sequences, around three fifths recorded once. This receptor was identified in a human donor with aplastic anemia. V usage is TRBV4-2 and J usage is TRBJ2-7, with TRBD2 identical over 15 bases. Input material: sorted CD4+, CD8+, or CD8+CD57+ T cells (not recorded which) from PBMCs. The CDR3 here is CASSQGRTSGGGPYEQYF. Here the CDR3 DNA reads TGTGCCAGCAGCCAAGGCAGGACTAGCGGGGGGGGGCCCTACGAGCAGTACTTC.